Sequencing of this T cell receptor (beta chain) was carried out in a study of CD8+ T cells in alopecia areata. Study-level background: Skin from roughly 6-12-month-old C3H/HeJ graft donors with spontaneous alopecia went to approximately 6-10-week-old female C3H/HeJ mice. Broader study findings: Lesional scalp exceeded normal scalp in clonality, especially in alopecia totalis/universalis. Scalp sequencing captures resident alphabeta T cells of normal skin too. TCRs were shared less clearly across patients than in mice, possibly for HLA-related reasons.

Cutaneous lymph node cells were pooled, and they were sorted using CD4, CD8alpha, NKG2D, NKG2ACE and other markers. Remarks on this clone: Its antigen remains unidentified. Genes and germline are mouse. This sample includes further DNA sequences coding for the same CDR3.

cDNA prepared by RNA extraction and subsequent reverse transcription served as the template for sequencing. Measured with immunoSEQ multiplex PCR; TCRdb has only the in-frame clones, and not every one. The sample is made up of 200,000 to 300,000 clones, none counted only once. Material for sequencing was CD4+ T cells sorted from a lymph node. The source is a C3H/HeJ mouse with alopecia areata. For the strain, the MHC haplotype given is H2-k.

The chain's CDR3 is CASSIRDRGYAEQFF. The sequenced part of the CDR3 DNA is TGTGCCAGCAGTATCCGGGACAGGGGGTATGCT. The V and J genes are TRBV19 and TRBJ2-1; TRBD1 agrees at 11 bases. Read data end 4 residues before the CDR3 end; the end is taken from the germline J gene. The V gene end was trimmed by 2 bases and the J gene end by 4 bases; junction bases not matched to a gene: 2. CDR1 FNHDT and CDR2 SITEND come from the germline V gene (reference sequence). This CDR3 contains 15 residues.